These 11 T cell receptor beta chains were sequenced from one sample in a study of cytomegalovirus exposure and HLA in healthy donors (dated 2017 in TCRdb). The library was made by the immunoSEQ multiplex PCR assay. For the multiplex PCR, a mixture combining 60 forward primers for TCR Vbeta segments and 13 reverse primers for TCR Jbeta segments was used. TCRdb re-hosts the immuneACCESS table, in-frame sequences only. Its copies lack some clones; in the studies checked, an unresolved V gene accounts for under half of them, and the cause for the rest is not known. The sample has 90,000 to 95,000 clones on record, roughly four fifths of them singletons. The top ten constitute roughly 0.63% of the sample. The sample comprised PBMCs. The receptors were gathered from a man under 40 in good health and CMV-seronegative.

The chain recombines TRBV5-1 with TRBJ1-1; D is perhaps TRBD1 (6 bases). With 4 bases removed from V and 1 base from J, the gap between germline ends came to 14 bases. Per the germline V gene, CDR1 is SGHRS and CDR2 is YFSETQ. The CDR3 is 15 residues long. The CDR3 nucleotides are TGCGCCAGCAGCCCCCAGGCAGGGGCGAACACTGAAGCTTTCTTT. This codes for CASSPQAGANTEAFF.

The chain links TRBV19 to TRBJ2-5, with a possible D match to TRBD1 (6 bases). The V end was cut by 10 bases, the J end by 4 bases, with 13 bases between. This CDR3 spans 12 amino acids. The germline gives CDR1 LNHDA, CDR2 SQIVND (reference sequence). CDR3 sequence reads: CATAGVGETQYF. The CDR3 nucleotides are TGTGCCACTGCAGGGGTGGGAGAGACCCAGTACTTC.

This chain connects TRBV9 to TRBJ1-1; D perhaps matches TRBD1 (6 bases). V dropped 2 bases and J dropped 3 bases, with 14 bases sitting between them. Per the germline V gene, CDR1 is SGDLS and CDR2 is YYNGEE. CDR3 size: 15 residues. The chain's CDR3 is CASSVDLGAYTEAFF. For the CDR3, the DNA is TGTGCCAGCAGCGTCGACCTGGGGGCGTACACTGAAGCTTTCTTT.

The chain uses TRBV7-2 and TRBJ2-3; 12 bases map to TRBD2. Losses at the gene ends were 5 bases for V and 1 base for J; bases not matched to a gene: 10. CDR3 size: 18 residues. Per germline, CDR1 SGHTA and CDR2 FQGNSA. The CDR3 nucleotides are TGTGCCAGCAGCACGGGACTAGCGGGTACCGCCGGCACAGATACGCAGTATTTT. Its translation is CASSTGLAGTAGTDTQYF.

The J gene is TRBJ2-3, the V gene TRBV7-3; D may be TRBD2 (6 bases). The CDR3 covers 16 residues. Germline CDR1 and CDR2: SGHTA and FQGTGA. V was pared by 1 base and J by 2 bases, with 13 bases between. CDR3 region: CASSLIAGSPTDTQYF. CDR3 bases: TGTGCCAGCAGCTTAATCGCGGGAAGCCCCACAGATACGCAGTATTTT.

The chain employs TRBV11-2 and TRBJ2-3; 9 bases fit TRBD2. Germline CDR1 reads SGHAT; CDR2 reads FQNNGV. This CDR3 comprises 16 residues. Germline trimming cut 5 bases from V and 1 base from J; bases unmatched to any gene: 7. DNA for the CDR3: TGTGCCAGCAGCGTGGGGGCGGGGGGGGGCACAGATACGCAGTATTTT. Its protein is CASSVGAGGGTDTQYF.

The V gene is TRBV13, the J gene TRBJ2-7, with 9 bases that match TRBD1. The germline CDR1 and CDR2 sequences are PRHDT and FYEKMQ (reference sequence). Trimming took 6 bases from V and 6 from J; bases not matched to a gene: 6. This CDR3 comprises 13 residues. CDR3 coding DNA: TGTGCCAGCAGTTCCGGGACAGGGCCCGAGCAGTACGTC. Its protein product is CASSSGTGPEQYV.

V and J are TRBV2 and TRBJ2-2; weak D call: TRBD1 (6 bases). From germline, CDR1 is SNHLY and CDR2 FYNNEI. The CDR3 totals 15 residues. Trimming stripped 10 bases from V and 0 bases from J, with 15 bases between. The CDR3 is CAMAPGHANTGELFF. The DNA for the CDR3 is TGTGCCATGGCCCCGGGACATGCGAACACCGGGGAGCTGTTTTTT.

This clone was seen a handful of times. The rearrangement links TRBV6-6 to TRBJ2-7, with D possibly TRBD1 on 5 matching bases. Trimming cost V 4 bases and J 2 bases, with 12 bases left between them. The CDR3 covers 14 residues. CDR1 is MNHNY, CDR2 SVGAGI, per germline (reference sequence). The CDR3 sequence is CASSWSQGPYEQYF. Here the CDR3 DNA reads TGTGCCAGCAGTTGGTCCCAGGGTCCCTACGAGCAGTACTTC.

The chain links TRBV4-3 to TRBJ1-4, with 8 bases matching TRBD1. The V segment lost 6 bases and the J segment 2 bases; nucleotides outside the gene matches: 17. The CDR3 loop spans 19 amino acids. The V gene's germline CDR1 is LGHNA and CDR2 YSLEER. CDR3 nucleotides: TGCGCCAGCAGTCCCAGGGGGCGAGGAAGGATGAGGACTAATGAAAAACTGTTTTTT. Translating it yields CASSPRGRGRMRTNEKLFF.

The chain uses TRBV5-4 and TRBJ1-2; weak D call: TRBD1 (5 bases). Trimming stripped 4 bases from V and 4 bases from J, with 11 bases between. The CDR3 runs 13 residues. Germline lookup yields CDR1 SGHNT and CDR2 YYREEE (reference sequence). CDR3 loop: CASSLSGGYGYTF. CDR3 DNA: TGTGCCAGCAGCCTATCGGGGGGCTATGGCTACACCTTC.